One sample yielded the 26 T cell receptor beta chains listed below, sequenced in a study of cytomegalovirus exposure and HLA in healthy donors. Use of 60 Vbeta and 13 Jbeta primers characterized the PCR. Assay: immunoSEQ multiplex PCR; the TCRdb copy retains only in-frame clones and omits some. The data contain some 160,000 clones, over 60% of them singletons. The sequenced sample consisted of PBMCs. The receptors originated from a woman aged 40 to 50 in good health and CMV-seronegative.

The chain combines TRBV7-2 with TRBJ1-1; 7 bases are a match to TRBD1. CDR1 is SGHTA, CDR2 FQGNSA, per germline. The ends lost 7 bases at V and 1 base at J; junction bases unmatched: 12. This CDR3 spans 16 amino acids. For the CDR3, the DNA is TGTGCCAGCAACCTTCCACCGGGACAGTGGAACACTGAAGCTTTCTTT. Its protein is CASNLPPGQWNTEAFF.

The V call is TRBV4-1, the J call TRBJ2-1; 12 bases align to TRBD2. The V and J ends lost 4 bases and 0 bases, in that order; junction bases with no gene match: 7. There are 18 residues in the CDR3. From germline, CDR1 is MGHRA and CDR2 YSYEKL. This CDR3 reads CASSPGLAGISSYNEQFF. The CDR3 bases are TGCGCCAGCAGCCCGGGACTAGCGGGTATTAGCTCCTACAATGAGCAGTTCTTC.

This clone was counted a single time. The rearrangement uses TRBV28 and TRBJ1-5, with 9 bases aligning to TRBD1. The V segment lost 2 bases and the J segment 7 bases; nucleotides outside the gene matches: 9. The CDR3 runs 16 residues. CDR1 is MDHEN and CDR2 is SYDVKM in the germline V gene. This CDR3 reads CASSLPGTGTSQPQHF. DNA of the CDR3: TGTGCCAGCAGTTTACCCGGGACAGGGACCTCCCAGCCCCAGCATTTT. The full variable domain, rest sourced from reference TRBV28 and TRBJ1-5, is DVKVTQSSRYLVKRTGEKVFLECVQDMDHENMFWYRQDPGLGLRLIYFSYDVKMKEKGDIPEGYSVSREKKERFSLILESASTNQTSMYLCASSLPGTGTSQPQHFGDGTRLSIL.

V is TRBV5-1 and J is TRBJ2-2, with a weak D call TRBD2 (6 bases). Looked up from germline, CDR1 is SGHRS and CDR2 is YFSETQ. The ends were cut back, 1 base at V and 3 bases at J, with 13 bases in the middle. This CDR3 has 16 amino acids. DNA of the CDR3: TGCGCCAGCAGCTTGCTCGCGGGGCCATACACCGGGGAGCTGTTTTTT. Amino acid sequence: CASSLLAGPYTGELFF.

V and J are TRBV7-9 and TRBJ1-2, with 9 bases that match TRBD1. Germline CDR1 and CDR2: SEHNR and FQNEAQ (reference sequence). The V segment lost 5 bases and the J segment 8 bases; nucleotides outside the gene matches: 15. The CDR3 loop spans 16 amino acids. This CDR3 reads CASSAGIGQGIGGYTF. The CDR3 DNA follows: TGTGCCAGCAGCGCCGGCATCGGACAGGGGATCGGAGGCTACACCTTC.

The sample holds a few counts of this clone. The chain employs TRBV4-2 and TRBJ1-1, with a tentative D call TRBD1 (5 bases). The CDR3 spans 15 residues. Trimming cost V 1 base and J 1 base, with 10 bases left between them. The germline gives CDR1 LGHNA, CDR2 YNFKEQ. CDR3 sequence (DNA): TGTGCCAGCAGCCAAGGCGGCGGACAGAACACTGAAGCTTTCTTT. It encodes CASSQGGGQNTEAFF.

This rearrangement joins TRBV25-1 to TRBJ2-7, with 9 bases lining up with TRBD1. V shed 3 bases, J shed 3 bases, and the junction held 6 bases outside the gene matches. The CDR3 spans 15 residues. CDR1 is MGHDK, CDR2 SYGVNS, per germline. The CDR3 DNA reads TGTGCCAGCAGTGATCTGACAGGGGGAGGCTACGAGCAGTACTTC. As protein: CASSDLTGGGYEQYF.

The genes are TRBV18 and TRBJ1-4; TRBD1 matches at 7 bases. The CDR3 runs 17 residues. Germline CDR1 is KGHSH and CDR2 is LQKENI. V gave up 1 base and J gave up 5 bases; unmatched junction bases: 10. Written as DNA, the CDR3 is TGTGCCAGCTCACCACAGGGGACGGGACAGAAGAATGAAAAACTGTTTTTT. This translates into CASSPQGTGQKNEKLFF.

This rearrangement joins TRBV2 to TRBJ1-2, with 7 bases lining up with TRBD1. In germline, CDR1 is SNHLY, CDR2 FYNNEI. The CDR3 extends over 14 amino acids. Trimming at V came to 6 bases and at J to 4 bases, leaving 8 bases not matched to a gene. This CDR3 is CASREDRYAYGYTF. The CDR3 region has the DNA TGTGCCAGCAGGGAGGACAGGTACGCCTATGGCTACACCTTC.

The chain couples TRBV28 to TRBJ2-7; 12 nucleotides agree with TRBD2. The CDR3 runs to 15 residues. CDR1 is MDHEN, CDR2 SYDVKM, per germline. The V and J ends lost 5 bases and 4 bases, in that order; junction bases with no gene match: 6. The CDR3 loop reads CASSPSGGAGYEQYF. As DNA, the CDR3 is TGTGCCAGCAGTCCTAGCGGGGGGGCCGGATACGAGCAGTACTTC.

V usage is TRBV28 and J usage is TRBJ1-5, with D possibly being TRBD1 (5 bases). Germline CDR1 reads MDHEN; CDR2 reads SYDVKM. V lost 1 base, J lost 1 base, and 14 bases lay in between. The CDR3 spans 17 residues. The CDR3 coding sequence is TGTGCCAGCAGTTTATTGTGGGGACTCGGCAGCAATCAGCCCCAGCATTTT. Its protein is CASSLLWGLGSNQPQHF. The entire variable domain, with the rest obtained from reference TRBV28 and TRBJ1-5, is as follows: DVKVTQSSRYLVKRTGEKVFLECVQDMDHENMFWYRQDPGLGLRLIYFSYDVKMKEKGDIPEGYSVSREKKERFSLILESASTNQTSMYLCASSLLWGLGSNQPQHFGDGTRLSIL.

A word on this clone: One junction end does not reproduce the germline sequence, and a read error may be involved. This chain uses TRBV5-1 with TRBJ1-1; D is uncertain. The CDR3 runs to 17 residues. The germline V gene has CDR1 SGHRS and CDR2 YFSETQ. The CDR3 loop reads CASSRTTGLLTNTEVFF. DNA of the CDR3: TGCGCCAGCAGCCGTACCACCGGGTTGTTAACGAACACTGAAGTTTTCTTT.

The chain joins TRBV5-1 to TRBJ2-1, with 7 bases aligning to TRBD2. The CDR3 runs to 15 residues. Germline CDR1 is SGHRS and CDR2 is YFSETQ. V was clipped by 0 bases and J by 4 bases; unmatched bases: 4. CDR3 in DNA: TGCGCCAGCAGCTTGGGATCTAGCGGATACAATGAGCAGTTCTTC. This codes for CASSLGSSGYNEQFF.

This clone has just a few counts. V usage is TRBV6-1 and J usage is TRBJ1-1, with 7 bases aligning to TRBD1. Unmatched junction bases numbered 4, after V lost 6 bases and J lost 0 bases. The CDR3 runs 14 residues. Germline V gives CDR1 MNHNS, CDR2 SASEGT. In DNA form, the CDR3 reads TGTGCCAGCAGCCCACAGGGGATGAACACTGAAGCTTTCTTT. Its protein product is CASSPQGMNTEAFF.

The rearrangement uses TRBV4-1 and TRBJ2-1; 12 positions agree with TRBD2. The length of the CDR3 is 16 residues. In germline, CDR1 is MGHRA, CDR2 YSYEKL. J was trimmed by 6 bases and V by 1 base; bases with no gene match: 4. The CDR3 spells CASSQGTSGRFNEQFF. The DNA of the CDR3 is TGCGCCAGCAGCCAAGGTACTAGCGGGAGGTTCAATGAGCAGTTCTTC.

The rearrangement joins TRBV18 to TRBJ1-5; possibly TRBD1 for D (5 bases). The CDR3 contains 16 residues. V was shortened by 1 base and J by 0 bases, with 10 bases between the two germline ends. From germline, CDR1 is KGHSH and CDR2 LQKENI. For the CDR3, the DNA is TGTGCCAGCTCACCACTTGGAGGGACTAGCAATCAGCCCCAGCATTTT. Encoded protein: CASSPLGGTSNQPQHF.

The rearrangement links TRBV5-1 to TRBJ2-7; 8 bases are shared with TRBD2. Germline V gene data show CDR1 as SGHRS and CDR2 as YFSETQ. Losses at the gene ends were 0 bases for V and 5 bases for J; bases not matched to a gene: 10. The CDR3 is 16 amino acids. CDR3 region: CASSLASRLALDEQYF. The CDR3 DNA is TGCGCCAGCAGCTTGGCTTCACGACTAGCGTTGGACGAGCAGTACTTC.

The chain joins TRBV27 to TRBJ2-3; D might be TRBD2 (6 bases). The ends were cut back, 5 bases at V and 1 base at J, with 13 bases in the middle. The germline CDR1 and CDR2 sequences are MNHEY and SMNVEV (reference sequence). The CDR3 contains 15 residues. CDR3 in amino acids: CASSLSGDGTDTQYF. CDR3 nucleotide sequence: TGTGCCAGCAGTCTGTCGGGAGACGGCACAGATACGCAGTATTTT.

The chain is built from TRBV6-1 and TRBJ1-2; D gene unclear. V gave up 1 base and J gave up 3 bases, with 12 bases separating them. Germline V gene lookup returns CDR1 MNHNS and CDR2 SASEGT. The CDR3 consists of 15 residues. CDR3 sequence reads: CASSEGGPNYYGYTF. CDR3 coding DNA: TGTGCCAGCAGTGAAGGAGGGCCCAACTACTATGGCTACACCTTC.

The gene calls are TRBV10-2 and TRBJ2-1; TRBD2 agrees at 12 bases. Germline CDR1 is WSHSY and CDR2 is SAAADI. Losses at the gene ends were 7 bases for V and 8 bases for J; bases not matched to a gene: 9. This CDR3 has 15 residues. Written as DNA, the CDR3 is TGCGCCAGCAAGTTCCTAGCGGGAGGGCCGCATGAGCAGTTCTTC. Amino acid sequence: CASKFLAGGPHEQFF.

The chain couples TRBV5-1 to TRBJ2-7; TRBD2 matches at 9 bases. There are 15 residues in the CDR3. After removal of 0 bases from V and 0 bases from J, the junction contained 1 base not matched to a gene. CDR1 and CDR2 (germline): SGHRS, YFSETQ. The CDR3: CASSLGLAVSYEQYF. CDR3 DNA sequence: TGCGCCAGCAGCTTGGGACTAGCGGTCTCCTACGAGCAGTACTTC.

The chain recombines TRBV5-1 with TRBJ1-5, with D perhaps TRBD1 (5 bases). The germline V gene has CDR1 SGHRS and CDR2 YFSETQ. CDR3 length: 14 residues. Between the trimmed V and J ends, which lost 0 bases and 2 bases, there was a span of 6 bases. Written as DNA, the CDR3 is TGCGCCAGCAGCTTGGTAGGGGGCAATCAGCCCCAGCATTTT. Translating it yields CASSLVGGNQPQHF.

Notes on this clone: The sample contains more than one DNA sequence encoding this CDR3. This chain joins TRBV18 and TRBJ1-5; maybe TRBD1 (6 bases). CDR3 length: 15 amino acids. V dropped 0 bases and J dropped 4 bases, with 10 bases sitting between them. Germline CDR1 KGHSH, CDR2 LQKENI. CDR3 coding DNA: TGTGCCAGCTCACCACCGGGACACCCAAATCAGCCCCAGCATTTT. It translates to CASSPPGHPNQPQHF.

J is TRBJ2-1 and V is TRBV6-1; possible D gene TRBD2, 5 bases. This CDR3 has 16 residues. Looked up from germline, CDR1 is MNHNS and CDR2 is SASEGT. Trimming cost V 3 bases and J 7 bases, with 19 bases left between them. The CDR3 loop reads CASSDFGLGEVNEQFF. As DNA, the CDR3 is TGTGCCAGCAGTGATTTCGGACTTGGGGAAGTAAATGAGCAGTTCTTC.

This clone was observed a handful of times. This sequence joins TRBV5-4 and TRBJ2-1, with a possible D match to TRBD1 (5 bases). Germline CDR1 SGHNT, CDR2 YYREEE (reference sequence). Trimming left V 0 bases short and J 6 bases short, with 13 bases between. The CDR3 sequence is 15 residues long. This chain's CDR3 is CASSLDFIGANEQFF. The CDR3 DNA reads TGTGCCAGCAGCTTGGACTTCATAGGGGCCAATGAGCAGTTCTTC.

The chain combines TRBV6-1 with TRBJ1-1, with 10 nucleotides matching TRBD1. Trimming removed 2 bases from V and 3 bases from J; junction bases left unmatched: 6. The CDR3 is made up of 16 amino acids. Per the germline V gene, CDR1 is MNHNS and CDR2 is SASEGT. Here the CDR3 reads CASSEQPGTGDTEAFF. CDR3 DNA: TGTGCCAGCAGTGAACAACCGGGGACAGGGGACACTGAAGCTTTCTTT.